This T cell receptor beta chain comes out of a study of cytomegalovirus exposure and HLA in healthy donors. The PCR employed 60 Vbeta primers together with 13 Jbeta primers. Measured with immunoSEQ multiplex PCR; TCRdb has only the in-frame clones, and not every one. The sample has roughly 120,000 clones; approximately 81% are singletons. In its sample, this clone was seen a few times. The germline V gene encodes CDR1 SGHDN and CDR2 FVKESK. V dropped 5 bases and J dropped 4; count of bases not matched to a gene: 3. The CDR3 is 14 residues long. What was sequenced was PBMCs. The source is a woman in her 30s in good health and CMV-seronegative. This chain joins TRBV14 and TRBJ2-3; 10 bases match TRBD2. The CDR3 here is CASSSAGGPDTQYF. The DNA of the CDR3 is TGTGCCAGCAGCTCAGCGGGAGGGCCAGATACGCAGTATTTT.